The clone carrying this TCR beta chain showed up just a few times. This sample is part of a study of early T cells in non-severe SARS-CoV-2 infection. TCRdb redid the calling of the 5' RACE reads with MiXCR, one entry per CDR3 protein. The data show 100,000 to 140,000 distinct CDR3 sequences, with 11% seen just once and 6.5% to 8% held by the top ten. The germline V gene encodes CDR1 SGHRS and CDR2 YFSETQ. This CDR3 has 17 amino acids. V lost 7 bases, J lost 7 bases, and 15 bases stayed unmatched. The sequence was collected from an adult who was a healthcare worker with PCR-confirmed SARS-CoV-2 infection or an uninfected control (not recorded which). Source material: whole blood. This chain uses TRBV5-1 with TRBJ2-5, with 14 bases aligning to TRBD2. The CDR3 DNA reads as TGCGCCAGCTCGAGCGGGGGGACTAGCGGGAGAAGCGGGACCCAGTACTTC. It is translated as CASSSGGTSGRSGTQYF. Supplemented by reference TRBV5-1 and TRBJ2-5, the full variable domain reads KAGVTQTPRYLIKTRGQQVTLSCSPISGHRSVSWYQQTPGQGLQFLFEYFSETQRNKGNFPGRFSGRQFSNSRSEMNVSTLELGDSALYLCASSSGGTSGRSGTQYFGPGTRLLVL.